What follows are 30 T cell receptor beta chains derived from one specimen sequenced in a study of blood T cell repertoires in COVID-19. Clones were sequenced by immunoSEQ multiplex PCR, and TCRdb holds only the in-frame ones, with some missing. The top ten hold about 1.5% of the sample, which has fewer than 45,000 clones, about 85% seen once. The sample was peripheral blood. The source is a man aged 60 to 69 with COVID-19, enrolled during active disease.

The chain employs TRBV5-4 and TRBJ1-1; a possible D gene is TRBD1 (5 bases). Germline values: CDR1 SGHNT, CDR2 YYREEE (reference sequence). CDR3 length: 14 amino acids. The V end lost 4 bases, the J end lost 1 base, and 11 bases lay between the germline ends. The CDR3 sequence: CASSQGYQNTEAFF. In nucleotides, the CDR3 is TGTGCCAGCAGCCAGGGCTATCAGAACACTGAAGCTTTCTTT.

There are a few counts of this clone. The chain joins TRBV20-1 to TRBJ2-1; 13 positions match TRBD2. Looked up from germline, CDR1 is DFQATT and CDR2 is SNEGSKA (reference sequence). CDR3 length: 15 amino acids. V was pared by 3 bases and J by 4 bases, with 3 bases of the junction left unmatched. CDR3 sequence reads: CSASSLAGGYNEQFF. CDR3 DNA: TGCAGTGCTAGTTCACTAGCGGGAGGGTACAATGAGCAGTTCTTC.

The chain couples TRBV5-1 to TRBJ2-5; D possibly corresponds to TRBD1 (5 bases). Germline V gives CDR1 SGHRS, CDR2 YFSETQ. This CDR3 region has 14 residues. The germline V and J ends were trimmed by 0 bases and 1 base, with 7 bases remaining between them. The CDR3 region has the DNA TGCGCCAGCAGCTTGGAGGGGTCCCAAGAGACCCAGTACTTC. Translating gives CASSLEGSQETQYF.

This clone showed up just once. The J gene is TRBJ2-7, the V gene TRBV28; 8 nucleotides align to TRBD1. Trimming took 5 bases from V and 4 from J; bases not matched to a gene: 13. CDR1 is MDHEN and CDR2 is SYDVKM in the germline V gene. This CDR3 region has 16 residues. CDR3 region: CASSPGGQGSLYEQYF. In nucleotides, the CDR3 is TGTGCCAGCAGTCCCGGCGGACAGGGTTCTCTTTACGAGCAGTACTTC.

The chain links TRBV3-1 (or the pseudogene TRBV3-2) to TRBJ2-7; a weak D match, TRBD1 (6 bases). The CDR3 loop spans 14 amino acids. Trimming took 2 bases from V and 1 from J, leaving 9 bases between them. Germline values: CDR1 LGHDT, CDR2 YNNKEL (reference sequence). CDR3 protein: CASSQLQGSYEQYF. For the CDR3, the DNA is TGTGCCAGCAGCCAACTACAGGGATCCTACGAGCAGTACTTC.

This rearrangement joins TRBV5-8 to TRBJ2-5, with D possibly being TRBD1 (6 bases). The V gene lost 3 bases and the J gene lost 4 bases, with 7 bases spanning the gap. CDR1 and CDR2 (germline): SGHTS, YDEGEE. CDR3 length equals 12 residues. The CDR3 DNA is TGTGCCAGCAGCTGGGGGCCAGAGACCCAGTACTTC. This translates into CASSWGPETQYF. The whole variable domain, filled in from reference TRBV5-8 and TRBJ2-5, reads EAGVTQSPTHLIKTRGQQATLRCSPISGHTSVYWYQQALGLGLQFLLWYDEGEERNRGNFPPRFSGRQFPNYSSELNVNALELEDSALYLCASSWGPETQYFGPGTRLLVL.

CDR3 bases: TGTGCCAGTAGTCCCCAGGGCTACGGCTCACCCCTCCACTTT. This gives the protein CASSPQGYGSPLHF. This sequence joins TRBV19 and TRBJ1-6; D might be TRBD1 (5 bases). Trimming took 5 bases from V and 10 from J, leaving 15 bases between them. The CDR3 totals 14 residues. Per the germline V gene, CDR1 is LNHDA and CDR2 is SQIVND (reference sequence).

The chain links TRBV7-8 to TRBJ1-1, with D unclear. Trimming pared 3 bases from V and 0 bases from J, leaving 17 bases between. Germline V gene sequence: CDR1 SGHVS, CDR2 FQNEAQ. The CDR3 consists of 17 residues. CDR3 amino acids: CASSLDSTPLMNTEAFF. In DNA, the CDR3 is TGTGCCAGCAGCTTGGACTCTACACCCCTCATGAACACTGAAGCTTTCTTT. Based on the CDR3 plus reference TRBV7-8 and TRBJ1-1, the full variable domain is GAGVSQSPRYKVAKRGQDVALRCDPISGHVSLFWYQQALGQGPEFLTYFQNEAQLDKSGLPSDRFFAERPEGSVSTLKIQRTQQEDSAVYLCASSLDSTPLMNTEAFFGQGTRLTVV.

The chain uses TRBV18 and TRBJ1-1, with D unclear. CDR1 and CDR2 from the germline V gene are KGHSH and LQKENI. CDR3 size: 13 residues. The germline V and J ends were trimmed by 4 bases and 6 bases, with 12 bases remaining between them. This chain's CDR3 is CASSLPGRAEAFF. CDR3 bases: TGTGCCAGCTCACTACCGGGTCGGGCTGAAGCTTTCTTT.

This clone was seen only a few times. This sequence joins TRBV12-3 or TRBV12-4 and TRBJ1-5, with D uncertain. Trimming shortened V by 3 bases and J by 10 bases, and 13 bases separated the two germline ends. The CDR3 totals 13 residues. The CDR3 DNA reads TGTGCCAGCAGTTTCAGCGGGAGTTCTCCCCAGCATTTT. This gives the protein CASSFSGSSPQHF.

This clone was seen a single time. CDR3 bases: TGTGCCACCTCACGACGGGCGGGTGAGCAGTTCTTC. Protein product: CATSRRAGEQFF. The chain joins TRBV3-1 (or the pseudogene TRBV3-2) to TRBJ2-1; D might be TRBD2 (5 bases). The CDR3 spans 12 residues. The V end was cut by 10 bases, the J end by 9 bases, with 16 bases between. Germline lookup yields CDR1 LGHDT and CDR2 YNNKEL (reference sequence).

This clone was detected only once. This chain joins TRBV6-6 and TRBJ1-6, with no clear D. Germline CDR1 is MNHNY and CDR2 is SVGAGI (reference sequence). Deletions cut 5 bases from V and 10 bases from J, with 15 bases between. The CDR3 consists of 14 residues. The CDR3 reads CASSRDLGGSPLHF. CDR3 bases: TGTGCCAGCAGTCGAGACCTCGGAGGCTCACCCCTCCACTTT.

The chain uses TRBV18 and TRBJ2-5; D ambiguous. CDR3 length: 14 amino acids. Germline CDR1 KGHSH, CDR2 LQKENI. The V end was cut by 1 base, the J end by 5 bases, with 11 bases between. For the CDR3, the DNA is TGTGCCAGCTCACCACGGTCGGGTTCCGAGACCCAGTACTTC. Amino acids: CASSPRSGSETQYF.

V usage is TRBV9 and J usage is TRBJ2-1; TRBD1 is a possible D gene (6 bases). Trimming took off 3 bases at V and 0 bases at J, with 16 bases between the two ends. The CDR3 is 17 amino acids. Germline loops: CDR1 SGDLS, CDR2 YYNGEE. CDR3 sequence reads: CASSALPDSSSYNEQFF. Here the CDR3 DNA reads TGTGCCAGCAGCGCCCTCCCGGACAGTAGCTCCTACAATGAGCAGTTCTTC.

This clone was found a few times. The chain recombines TRBV11-3 with TRBJ2-5; no clear D gene. CDR1 is SGHNT and CDR2 is YENEEA in the germline V gene. The ends were cut back, 0 bases at V and 0 bases at J, with 5 bases in the middle. The CDR3 loop spans 14 amino acids. In DNA form, the CDR3 reads TGTGCCAGCAGCTTAGATGCGTACCAAGAGACCCAGTACTTC. Amino acid sequence: CASSLDAYQETQYF.

The chain is built from TRBV6-6 and TRBJ1-5; D gene unclear. CDR1 and CDR2 from the germline V gene are MNHNY and SVGAGI (reference sequence). The ends were cut back, 6 bases at V and 4 bases at J, with 10 bases in the middle. This CDR3 has 13 residues. The CDR3 sequence: CASSHGGNQPQHF. The CDR3 nucleotides are TGTGCCAGCAGCCACGGAGGAAATCAGCCCCAGCATTTT.

V is TRBV24-1 and J is TRBJ2-3, with D tentatively TRBD1 (6 bases). Germline CDR1 reads KGHDR; CDR2 reads SFDVKD. CDR3 size: 16 residues. V gave up 6 bases and J gave up 3 bases, with 18 bases separating them. In DNA form, the CDR3 reads TGTGCCACCAGTCCCAACCGCAGGGGTGGGACAGATACGCAGTATTTT. Protein product: CATSPNRRGGTDTQYF.

The V call is TRBV19, the J call TRBJ1-1; tentative D call: TRBD1 (6 bases). The CDR3 is 13 residues long. V lost 5 bases and J lost 1, with 8 bases in between. From germline, CDR1 is LNHDA and CDR2 SQIVND (reference sequence). CDR3 region: CASSAGANTEAFF. CDR3 coding DNA: TGTGCCAGTAGTGCAGGGGCGAACACTGAAGCTTTCTTT.

The rearrangement links TRBV18 to TRBJ1-1; 8 bases agree with TRBD1. Per germline, CDR1 KGHSH and CDR2 LQKENI. Losses at the gene ends were 6 bases for V and 1 base for J; bases not matched to a gene: 7. The CDR3 totals 15 residues. CDR3 nucleotides: TGTGCCAGCTCCCGACAGGGGACCAAGAACACTGAAGCTTTCTTT. This gives the protein CASSRQGTKNTEAFF.

The chain employs TRBV3-1 (or the pseudogene TRBV3-2) and TRBJ2-7; 10 positions agree with TRBD2. The CDR3 contains 14 residues. With V trimmed by 7 bases and J by 5 bases, 8 bases remained unmatched. CDR1 is LGHDT, CDR2 YNNKEL, per germline (reference sequence). CDR3 sequence (DNA): TGTGCCAGCACCCTAGCGGGAGAAAGGGACGAGCAGTACTTC. Its protein is CASTLAGERDEQYF.

The chain carries TRBV27 and TRBJ1-2; 8 positions agree with TRBD1. The CDR3 has 17 amino acids. V lost 3 bases to trimming and J lost 0 bases; unmatched junction nucleotides: 9. In germline, CDR1 is MNHEY, CDR2 SMNVEV (reference sequence). Here the CDR3 reads CASSFAGGNTANYGYTF. As DNA, the CDR3 is TGTGCCAGCAGTTTCGCAGGGGGCAATACCGCTAACTATGGCTACACCTTC.

This chain uses TRBV5-4 with TRBJ2-3, with 10 nucleotides matching TRBD1. CDR3 length equals 16 residues. Unmatched junction bases numbered 9, after V lost 4 bases and J lost 4 bases. In germline, CDR1 is SGHNT, CDR2 YYREEE (reference sequence). The DNA of the CDR3 is TGTGCCAGCAGCCCGCATTCCGGGACAGGGGCAGATACGCAGTATTTT. Translation: CASSPHSGTGADTQYF.

This clone has just a few counts. This chain uses TRBV6-1 with TRBJ1-5, with D possibly being TRBD1 (5 bases). Trimming cost V 2 bases and J 7 bases, with 12 bases left between them. Germline values: CDR1 MNHNS, CDR2 SASEGT. The CDR3 is 14 amino acids. The CDR3 DNA reads TGTGCCAGCAGTGAAATGGGGGGACGGCAGCCCCAGCATTTT. Encoded protein: CASSEMGGRQPQHF.

A word on this clone: The same CDR3 also results from other DNA sequences found in this sample. The chain has TRBV12-3 or TRBV12-4 and TRBJ1-1; D gene ambiguous. The length of the CDR3 is 13 residues. The V end lost 6 bases, the J end lost 2 bases, and 10 bases lay between the germline ends. In nucleotides, the CDR3 is TGTGCCAGCAGCTTGGGGAGAAACACTGAAGCTTTCTTT. This gives the protein CASSLGRNTEAFF.

This clone was seen a few times. The rearrangement joins TRBV6-1 to TRBJ1-2; the D gene is possibly TRBD1 (6 bases). The CDR3 has 13 residues. Germline V gives CDR1 MNHNS, CDR2 SASEGT. V was cut by 2 bases and J by 5 bases, with 9 bases left in between. The CDR3 nucleotides read TGTGCCAGCAGTGAAAGGACAGTTTATGGCTACACCTTC. It is translated as CASSERTVYGYTF.

There are a few counts of this clone. The chain is built from TRBV4-1 and TRBJ2-7, with D uncertain. CDR3 length: 11 residues. Trimming cost V 4 bases and J 3 bases, with 4 bases left between them. From germline, CDR1 is MGHRA and CDR2 YSYEKL. The CDR3 bases are TGCGCCAGCAGCCGAGGCTACGAGCAGTACTTC. Translated: CASSRGYEQYF.

V is TRBV10-3 and J is TRBJ2-1; D remains ambiguous. Germline CDR1 reads ENHRY; CDR2 reads SYGVKD. The V end was cut by 3 bases, the J end by 7 bases, with 7 bases between. The CDR3 sequence is 12 residues long. CDR3 nucleotides: TGTGCCATCAGTGACTCCCCGAATGAGCAGTTCTTC. It yields the protein CAISDSPNEQFF.

Here the CDR3 DNA reads TGTGCCAGCAGCGGGGGGACAGGAGGGAACACCATATATTTT. Translating it yields CASSGGTGGNTIYF. The rearrangement uses TRBV9 and TRBJ1-3, with 8 bases fitting TRBD1. Germline values: CDR1 SGDLS, CDR2 YYNGEE. This CDR3 region has 14 residues. The trim removed 3 bases at V and 7 bases at J, leaving 6 bases unmatched.

This clone was recorded a few times. In DNA, the CDR3 is TGTGCCAGCAGAAACAGGGGGACTAACTATGGCTACACCTTC. Translation: CASRNRGTNYGYTF. The chain employs TRBV3-1 (or the pseudogene TRBV3-2) and TRBJ1-2, with 8 bases identical to TRBD1. The CDR3 is 14 residues long. The V segment lost 6 bases and the J segment 0 bases; nucleotides outside the gene matches: 3. CDR1 is LGHDT and CDR2 is YNNKEL in the germline V gene (reference sequence).

The chain employs TRBV28 and TRBJ2-7, with D tentatively TRBD1 (5 bases). V lost 5 bases, J lost 6 bases, and 11 bases lay in between. Germline loops: CDR1 MDHEN, CDR2 SYDVKM. The CDR3 length is 12 residues. This chain's CDR3 is CASSQSGSEQYF. In DNA, the CDR3 is TGTGCCAGCAGTCAATCAGGGTCCGAGCAGTACTTC.